A selection of T cell receptor beta chains follows, all from one sample in a study of cytomegalovirus exposure and HLA in healthy donors. TCRdb's table, derived via immunoSEQ multiplex PCR, lists solely in-frame clones and lacks some. The table lists about 140,000 clones, around 79% of them singletons. The sequencing sample was made of PBMCs. The source of these receptors is a man aged 35-49 years in good health and CMV-seropositive. Both conserved end residues are part of each CDR3. The D gene is left open where the match is weak. A row's size may be missing; if present it is once, few, many or a size class.

CDR3 protein: CASSIDRLSSGNTIYF
CDR3 DNA: TGTGCCAGCTCAATCGACCGACTCAGCTCTGGAAACACCATATATTTT
clone size: -
D gene: -
V gene: TRBV18
J gene: TRBJ1-3

CDR3 protein: CASRQGRVSSYNEQFF
CDR3 DNA: TGTGCCAGCAGACAGGGGCGGGTGAGCTCCTACAATGAGCAGTTCTTC
clone size: once
D gene: TRBD1
V gene: TRBV28
J gene: TRBJ2-1

CDR3 protein: CASSNGQNYEQYF
CDR3 DNA: TGCGCCAGCAGCAACGGACAGAACTACGAGCAGTACTTC
clone size: -
D gene: -
V gene: TRBV5-1
J gene: TRBJ2-7

CDR3 protein: CASSQGLAVYEQYF
CDR3 DNA: TGTGCCAGCAGCCAAGGACTAGCGGTCTACGAGCAGTACTTC
clone size: -
D gene: TRBD2
V gene: TRBV14
J gene: TRBJ2-7

CDR3 protein: CASVGLGTGNEKLFF
CDR3 DNA: TGTGCCAGCGTGGGCCTGGGGACTGGTAATGAAAAACTGTTTTTT
clone size: once
D gene: -
V gene: TRBV6-6
J gene: TRBJ1-4

CDR3 protein: CASSLTGTPETQYF
CDR3 DNA: TGTGCCAGCAGCTTGACCGGGACACCGGAGACCCAGTACTTC
clone size: -
D gene: -
V gene: TRBV5-6
J gene: TRBJ2-5

CDR3 protein: CSSGQREFNTGELFF
CDR3 DNA: TGTTCCAGCGGACAGCGGGAGTTTAACACCGGGGAGCTGTTTTTT
clone size: -
D gene: TRBD2
V gene: TRBV7-9
J gene: TRBJ2-2

CDR3 protein: CASSHKDRLSYEQYF
CDR3 DNA: TGTGCCAGCAGCCATAAAGACAGGCTTTCCTACGAGCAGTACTTC
clone size: -
D gene: -
V gene: TRBV5-4
J gene: TRBJ2-7

CDR3 protein: CASSFGRMNTEAFF
CDR3 DNA: TGCGCCAGCAGCTTTGGCCGTATGAACACTGAAGCTTTCTTT
clone size: -
D gene: -
V gene: TRBV5-1
J gene: TRBJ1-1

CDR3 protein: CASRGAEQYF
CDR3 DNA: TGTGCCAGCAGGGGGGCCGAGCAGTACTTC
clone size: -
D gene: -
V gene: TRBV27
J gene: TRBJ2-7

CDR3 protein: CASSYLLGQGSEAFF
CDR3 DNA: TGTGCCAGCAGTTACCTTTTGGGACAGGGGTCTGAAGCTTTCTTT
clone size: few
D gene: TRBD1
V gene: TRBV6-5
J gene: TRBJ1-1

CDR3 protein: CASSPSQGQYEKLFF
CDR3 DNA: TGTGCCAGCAGCCCTTCACAGGGGCAGTATGAAAAACTGTTTTTT
clone size: -
D gene: TRBD1
V gene: TRBV11-2
J gene: TRBJ1-4

CDR3 protein: CASSYSGTASPTEAFF
CDR3 DNA: TGTGCCAGCAGTTACTCCGGGACAGCTAGCCCCACTGAAGCTTTCTTT
clone size: once
D gene: TRBD1
V gene: TRBV6-5
J gene: TRBJ1-1

CDR3 protein: CASSLQGNYEQYF
CDR3 DNA: TGTGCCAGCAGCCTACAGGGCAACTACGAGCAGTACTTC
clone size: few
D gene: -
V gene: TRBV7-9
J gene: TRBJ2-7

CDR3 protein: CASSPPGSGNTIYF
CDR3 DNA: TGTGCCAGCAGTCCCCCGGGCTCTGGAAACACCATATATTTT
clone size: -
D gene: -
V gene: TRBV28
J gene: TRBJ1-3

CDR3 protein: CASRTGDHSNQPQHF
CDR3 DNA: TGTGCCAGCAGAACAGGGGACCATAGCAATCAGCCCCAGCATTTT
clone size: -
D gene: TRBD1
V gene: TRBV5-8
J gene: TRBJ1-5

CDR3 protein: CASSPGAGETQYF
CDR3 DNA: TGTGCCAGCTCACCAGGGGCAGGCGAGACCCAGTACTTC
clone size: -
D gene: -
V gene: TRBV18
J gene: TRBJ2-5

CDR3 protein: CASSQGRGVNIQYF
CDR3 DNA: TGCGCCAGCAGCCAAGGCCGGGGGGTAAACATTCAGTACTTC
clone size: -
D gene: TRBD2
V gene: TRBV4-1
J gene: TRBJ2-4

CDR3 protein: CASSPSQSHSGRRTDTQYF
CDR3 DNA: TGTGCCAGCAGCCCGTCTCAATCCCATAGCGGGAGGAGGACAGATACGCAGTATTTT
clone size: -
D gene: TRBD2
V gene: TRBV7-2
J gene: TRBJ2-3

CDR3 protein: CATGQGRYEQYF
CDR3 DNA: TGTGCCACCGGACAGGGACGGTACGAGCAGTACTTC
clone size: -
D gene: TRBD1
V gene: TRBV2
J gene: TRBJ2-7

CDR3 protein: CASSLGLGDTEAFF
CDR3 DNA: TGCGCCAGCAGCTTGGGCCTAGGGGACACTGAAGCTTTCTTT
clone size: -
D gene: -
V gene: TRBV5-1
J gene: TRBJ1-1

CDR3 protein: CASIGTGGSNGNEQFF
CDR3 DNA: TGTGCCAGCATAGGGACGGGAGGGAGTAATGGCAATGAGCAGTTCTTC
clone size: -
D gene: TRBD2
V gene: TRBV2
J gene: TRBJ2-1

CDR3 protein: CASRAGLAGVPGELFF
CDR3 DNA: TGTGCCAGCAGGGCCGGACTAGCGGGAGTCCCCGGGGAGCTGTTTTTT
clone size: -
D gene: TRBD2
V gene: TRBV5-4
J gene: TRBJ2-2

CDR3 protein: CASSLDPHRGQGASYEQYF
CDR3 DNA: TGCGCCAGCAGCTTGGATCCTCACCGAGGACAGGGGGCCTCCTACGAGCAGTACTTC
clone size: -
D gene: TRBD1
V gene: TRBV5-1
J gene: TRBJ2-7

CDR3 protein: CASSLTGVRQETQYF
CDR3 DNA: TGCGCCAGCAGCTTGACAGGGGTTCGGCAAGAGACCCAGTACTTC
clone size: -
D gene: TRBD1
V gene: TRBV5-1
J gene: TRBJ2-5

CDR3 protein: CASSSGINYGYTF
CDR3 DNA: TGTGCCAGCAGTTCTGGCATTAACTATGGCTACACCTTC
clone size: -
D gene: -
V gene: TRBV28
J gene: TRBJ1-2

CDR3 protein: CASSQQGQRSYEQYF
CDR3 DNA: TGTGCCAGCTCCCAGCAGGGACAGCGTTCCTACGAGCAGTACTTC
clone size: few
D gene: TRBD1
V gene: TRBV18
J gene: TRBJ2-7

CDR3 protein: CASSESRTVNTEAFF
CDR3 DNA: TGCGCCAGCAGTGAGTCGAGGACTGTAAACACTGAAGCTTTCTTT
clone size: once
D gene: -
V gene: TRBV10-1
J gene: TRBJ1-1

CDR3 protein: CASSPRDRGNYGYTF
CDR3 DNA: TGCGCCAGCAGCCCAAGGGACAGGGGGAACTATGGCTACACCTTC
clone size: -
D gene: TRBD1
V gene: TRBV4-1
J gene: TRBJ1-2

CDR3 protein: CAISDRVGGYTF
CDR3 DNA: TGTGCCATCAGTGACAGGGTGGGCGGCTACACCTTC
clone size: -
D gene: -
V gene: TRBV10-3
J gene: TRBJ1-2

CDR3 protein: CASSFGGTSYEQYF
CDR3 DNA: TGTGCCAGCAGCTTCGGCGGGACCTCCTACGAGCAGTACTTC
clone size: -
D gene: -
V gene: TRBV11-2
J gene: TRBJ2-7

CDR3 protein: CASSEQAENEQFF
CDR3 DNA: TGTGCCAGCAGTGAACAAGCGGAGAATGAGCAGTTCTTC
clone size: -
D gene: -
V gene: TRBV6-5
J gene: TRBJ2-1

CDR3 protein: CAWTVNTEAFF
CDR3 DNA: TGTGCCTGGACGGTGAACACTGAAGCTTTCTTT
clone size: once
D gene: -
V gene: TRBV30
J gene: TRBJ1-1

CDR3 protein: CASSEWPPGGNTIYF
CDR3 DNA: TGCGCCAGCAGTGAGTGGCCCCCGGGAGGAAACACCATATATTTT
clone size: -
D gene: -
V gene: TRBV10-2
J gene: TRBJ1-3

CDR3 protein: CASSLKAGFTDTQYF
CDR3 DNA: TGTGCCAGCAGCTTAAAAGCGGGGTTCACAGATACGCAGTATTTT
clone size: -
D gene: TRBD2
V gene: TRBV5-4
J gene: TRBJ2-3

CDR3 protein: CASSSQGSAYNEQFF
CDR3 DNA: TGTGCCAGCAGTTCACAGGGGAGCGCCTACAATGAGCAGTTCTTC
clone size: few
D gene: TRBD1
V gene: TRBV28
J gene: TRBJ2-1

CDR3 protein: CSVEMGREQYF
CDR3 DNA: TGCAGCGTTGAAATGGGGCGCGAGCAGTACTTC
clone size: few
D gene: -
V gene: TRBV29-1
J gene: TRBJ2-7

CDR3 protein: CASSFGGRANYGYTF
CDR3 DNA: TGTGCCAGCAGCTTTGGAGGTCGGGCTAACTATGGCTACACCTTC
clone size: -
D gene: -
V gene: TRBV7-8
J gene: TRBJ1-2

CDR3 protein: CASRRVTDSYGYTF
CDR3 DNA: TGTGCCAGCAGGCGAGTGACAGACTCCTATGGCTACACCTTC
clone size: few
D gene: -
V gene: TRBV2
J gene: TRBJ1-2

CDR3 protein: CASSGGAYNEQFF
CDR3 DNA: TGTGCCAGCAGTGGAGGAGCCTACAATGAGCAGTTCTTC
clone size: -
D gene: -
V gene: TRBV6-1
J gene: TRBJ2-1

CDR3 protein: CASSMGSGFEQYF
CDR3 DNA: TGCGCCAGCAGCATGGGATCAGGGTTCGAGCAGTACTTC
clone size: -
D gene: -
V gene: TRBV5-1
J gene: TRBJ2-7

CDR3 protein: CASSIQGKNYGYTF
CDR3 DNA: TGTGCCAGTAGTATCCAGGGGAAAAACTATGGCTACACCTTC
clone size: -
D gene: -
V gene: TRBV19
J gene: TRBJ1-2

CDR3 protein: CASSQSGDSNEKLFF
CDR3 DNA: TGCGCCAGCAGCCAATCGGGGGACAGTAATGAAAAACTGTTTTTT
clone size: few
D gene: TRBD1
V gene: TRBV5-1
J gene: TRBJ1-4

CDR3 protein: CASSHGTGQYNEQFF
CDR3 DNA: TGTGCCAGCAGTCACGGGACAGGGCAATACAATGAGCAGTTCTTC
clone size: few
D gene: TRBD1
V gene: TRBV28
J gene: TRBJ2-1

CDR3 protein: CASSRSEEGAVVQPQHF
CDR3 DNA: TGTGCCAGCAGCCGATCCGAGGAGGGGGCTGTAGTTCAGCCCCAGCATTTT
clone size: -
D gene: -
V gene: TRBV21-1
J gene: TRBJ1-5